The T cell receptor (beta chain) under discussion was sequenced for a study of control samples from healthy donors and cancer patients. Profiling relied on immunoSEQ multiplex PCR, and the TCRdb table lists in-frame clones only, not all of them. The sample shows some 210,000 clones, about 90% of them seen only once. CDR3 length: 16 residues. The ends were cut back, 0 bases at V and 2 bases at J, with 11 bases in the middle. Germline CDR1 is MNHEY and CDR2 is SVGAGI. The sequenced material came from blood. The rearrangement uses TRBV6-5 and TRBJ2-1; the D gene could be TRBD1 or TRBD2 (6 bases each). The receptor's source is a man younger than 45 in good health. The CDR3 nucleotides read TGTGCCAGCAGTTACTCAGGGGGGACGGCCTACAATGAGCAGTTCTTC. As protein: CASSYSGGTAYNEQFF.